One sample yielded the 22 T cell receptor beta chains listed below, sequenced in a study of PD-1 blockade in classical Hodgkin lymphoma. TCRdb keeps only in-frame clones here, not all; method: immunoSEQ multiplex PCR. The sample has some 100,000 clones, roughly 90% seen once. Every patient had relapsed following autologous stem cell transplantation, and cohorts differed in brentuximab vedotin exposure. This material consisted of peripheral blood mononuclear cells (PBMCs), taken at baseline. These receptors all stem from a human donor with classical Hodgkin lymphoma.

The chain links TRBV2 to TRBJ1-2; 8 positions agree with TRBD1. This CDR3 has 12 amino acids. Germline V gene data show CDR1 as SNHLY and CDR2 as FYNNEI. With V trimmed by 7 bases and J by 7 bases, 5 bases remained unmatched. The chain's CDR3 is CASITDRAGYTF. DNA of the CDR3: TGTGCCAGCATCACGGACAGGGCTGGCTACACCTTC.

The V and J genes are TRBV30 and TRBJ1-1; D unresolved. The CDR3 extends over 12 amino acids. The germline CDR1 and CDR2 sequences are GTSNPN and SVGIG (reference sequence). Trimming stripped 8 bases from V and 0 bases from J, with 10 bases between. The CDR3 DNA is TGTGCCGCTCTTCGGATGAACACTGAAGCTTTCTTT. Translation: CAALRMNTEAFF. Based on the CDR3 plus reference TRBV30 and TRBJ1-1, the full variable domain is SQTIHQWPATLVQPVGSPLSLECTVEGTSNPNLYWYRQAAGRGLQLLFYSVGIGQISSEVPQNLSASRPQDRQFILSSKKLLLSDSGFYLCAALRMNTEAFFGQGTRLTVV.

This chain joins TRBV19 and TRBJ2-1; 10 bases match TRBD1. Trimming at V came to 4 bases and at J to 7 bases, leaving 1 base not matched to a gene. From germline, CDR1 is LNHDA and CDR2 SQIVND (reference sequence). This CDR3 has 13 amino acids. The DNA of the CDR3 is TGTGCCAGTAGTACGGACAGGGGGAATGAGCAGTTCTTC. It translates to CASSTDRGNEQFF.

This clone was picked up one time. This chain uses TRBV7-7 with TRBJ2-3; D is ambiguous. The CDR3 length is 15 residues. The V gene lost 5 bases and the J gene lost 5 bases, with 17 bases spanning the gap. CDR1 is SSHAT, CDR2 FNYEAQ, per germline (reference sequence). The CDR3 spells CASSGPDPKGDTQYF. The DNA for the CDR3 is TGTGCCAGCAGCGGCCCCGACCCCAAGGGAGATACGCAGTATTTT.

V gene TRBV5-7 combines with J gene TRBJ1-5; D might be TRBD1 (6 bases). TRBV5-7 is assigned to the ORF class and has an uncertain function. V lost 4 bases, J lost 1 base, and 21 bases lay in between. This CDR3 region has 18 residues. CDR3 nucleotide sequence: TGTGCCAGCAGCCGCACGGGACATTCCCCCCAGAGCAATCAGCCCCAGCATTTT. Amino acid sequence: CASSRTGHSPQSNQPQHF.

The chain joins TRBV5-1 to TRBJ2-7, with D possibly being TRBD1 or TRBD2 (5 bases each). Germline V lookup: CDR1 SGHRS, CDR2 YFSETQ. The CDR3 covers 15 residues. V was clipped by 0 bases and J by 3 bases, with 13 bases between them. The CDR3 region is CASSLVRGRGYEQYF. CDR3 sequence (DNA): TGCGCCAGCAGCTTGGTCCGGGGCCGGGGCTACGAGCAGTACTTC.

The chain joins TRBV6-5 to TRBJ2-2, with no clear D. CDR1 is MNHEY, CDR2 SVGAGI, per germline. Trimming removed 0 bases from V and 3 bases from J, with 8 bases in between. CDR3 length: 15 residues. The CDR3 here is CASSYSNAHTGELFF. As DNA, the CDR3 is TGTGCCAGCAGTTACTCGAACGCGCACACCGGGGAGCTGTTTTTT.

V usage is TRBV14 and J usage is TRBJ2-2; D is undetermined. This CDR3 is built from 13 residues. The germline V and J ends were trimmed by 7 bases and 3 bases, with 9 bases remaining between them. Germline CDR1 SGHDN, CDR2 FVKESK. This chain's CDR3 is CASNPDHTGELFF. The CDR3 region has the DNA TGTGCCAGCAACCCCGATCACACCGGGGAGCTGTTTTTT.

The chain is built from TRBV28 and TRBJ1-1; D is perhaps TRBD1 (6 bases). V lost 4 bases and J lost 1, with 16 bases in between. This CDR3 region has 16 residues. Germline V gene data show CDR1 as MDHEN and CDR2 as SYDVKM. The CDR3: CASSSLGGHQNTEAFF. The CDR3 DNA reads TGTGCCAGCAGTTCGCTTGGGGGGCACCAGAACACTGAAGCTTTCTTT.

This clone has a count of ten or more. This chain connects TRBV29-1 to TRBJ2-2; D is perhaps TRBD2 (6 bases). V was clipped by 3 bases and J by 0 bases, with 11 bases between them. Germline V lookup: CDR1 SQVTM, CDR2 ANQGSEA. The CDR3 runs to 15 residues. CDR3 in amino acids: CSVDPGGANTGELFF. CDR3 DNA sequence: TGCAGCGTTGATCCCGGCGGGGCGAACACCGGGGAGCTGTTTTTT.

V gene TRBV21-1 combines with J gene TRBJ2-5; the table's D call of TRBD2 was not tested on the DNA. TRBV21-1 is listed as a pseudogene. This CDR3 has 16 residues. In DNA, the CDR3 is TGTGCCAGTCTTCTAAGGGGGCGGGAGGAGGGAGAGACCCAGTACTTC. Translated, it gives CASLLRGREEGETQYF.

The V and J genes are TRBV6-5 and TRBJ2-7; 7 bases agree with TRBD1. CDR1 is MNHEY and CDR2 is SVGAGI in the germline V gene. The CDR3 totals 15 residues. V was pared by 5 bases and J by 6 bases, with 13 bases of the junction left unmatched. In DNA, the CDR3 is TGTGCCAGCAGTCCGAACTCAGGGGGTTCGAGCGAGCAGTACTTC. Translated, it gives CASSPNSGGSSEQYF.

The chain carries TRBV7-9 and TRBJ2-3; 7 nucleotides align to TRBD1. V lost 8 bases, J lost 4 bases, and 9 bases stayed unmatched. This CDR3 is 14 amino acids long. CDR1 is SEHNR and CDR2 is FQNEAQ in the germline V gene (reference sequence). CDR3 DNA: TGTGCCAGCCTCAGGAGCCAGGGGGCAGATACGCAGTATTTT. It is translated as CASLRSQGADTQYF. The full variable domain, completed using reference TRBV7-9 and TRBJ2-3, is DTGVSQNPRHKITKRGQNVTFRCDPISEHNRLYWYRQTLGQGPEFLTYFQNEAQLEKSRLLSDRFSAERPKGSFSTLEIQRTEQGDSAMYLCASLRSQGADTQYFGPGTRLTVL.

This clone was seen only once. The chain couples TRBV2 to TRBJ2-5, with D perhaps TRBD1 (6 bases). The CDR3 length is 13 residues. Germline values: CDR1 SNHLY, CDR2 FYNNEI. Trimming took off 5 bases at V and 5 bases at J, with 12 bases between the two ends. CDR3 bases: TGTGCCAGCAGTAACCAGGGGCTGGAGACCCAGTACTTC. As protein: CASSNQGLETQYF. Based on the CDR3 plus reference TRBV2 and TRBJ2-5, the full variable domain is EPEVTQTPSHQVTQMGQEVILRCVPISNHLYFYWYRQILGQKVEFLVSFYNNEISEKSEIFDDQFSVERPDGSNFTLKIRSTKLEDSAMYFCASSNQGLETQYFGPGTRLLVL.

The chain recombines TRBV7-9 with TRBJ1-5, with D perhaps matching TRBD1 (6 bases). The CDR3 spans 13 residues. The V end lost 5 bases, the J end lost 7 bases, and 12 bases lay between the germline ends. CDR1 SEHNR and CDR2 FQNEAQ come from the germline V gene (reference sequence). The DNA of the CDR3 is TGTGCCAGCAGCACAGACCAGGGGCAGCCCCAGCATTTT. This translates into CASSTDQGQPQHF.

The V and J genes are TRBV11-1 and TRBJ1-2, with D possibly matching TRBD1 (5 bases). This CDR3 spans 13 amino acids. CDR1 is SGHAT and CDR2 is FQDESV in the germline V gene (reference sequence). V was clipped by 1 base and J by 4 bases, with 7 bases between them. In nucleotides, the CDR3 is TGTGCCAGCAGCTTAGTTGGGACCTATGGCTACACCTTC. Amino acid sequence: CASSLVGTYGYTF.

This chain joins TRBV19 and TRBJ1-4, with 7 bases aligning to TRBD1. This CDR3 region has 14 residues. CDR1 LNHDA and CDR2 SQIVND come from the germline V gene (reference sequence). Trimming cost V 3 bases and J 8 bases; bases outside gene matches: 6. The CDR3 loop is CASSIGGTAEKLFF. The CDR3 nucleotides are TGTGCCAGTAGTATTGGAGGGACAGCGGAAAAACTGTTTTTT.

This rearrangement joins TRBV30 to TRBJ2-2; D not certain. With 0 bases removed from V and 4 bases from J, the gap between germline ends came to 12 bases. The CDR3 has 15 amino acids. Germline V gives CDR1 GTSNPN, CDR2 SVGIG (reference sequence). CDR3 DNA sequence: TGTGCCTGGAGTGTAATGGGGTACCTCACCGGGGAGCTGTTTTTT. It codes for CAWSVMGYLTGELFF.

The chain has TRBV5-6 and TRBJ2-1, with 7 positions matching TRBD1. J gave up 2 bases and V 4 bases, and 6 bases lay outside the gene matches. Germline assignment: CDR1 SGHDT and CDR2 YYEEEE. The CDR3 has 15 residues. The CDR3 is CASSTDRAAYNEQFF. The CDR3 DNA reads TGTGCCAGCAGCACAGACAGGGCCGCCTACAATGAGCAGTTCTTC.

This chain connects TRBV27 to TRBJ1-1; D is unresolved. The CDR3 runs 13 residues. The V and J ends lost 3 bases and 4 bases respectively, with 9 bases between them. Germline V CDR1 and CDR2: MNHEY, SMNVEV (reference sequence). CDR3 nucleotide sequence: TGTGCCAGCAGTTTTAGTCCCGGCACTGAAGCTTTCTTT. This sequence encodes CASSFSPGTEAFF.

The chain carries TRBV27 and TRBJ1-1, with D possibly being TRBD1 (5 bases). With 4 bases removed from V and 6 bases from J, the gap between germline ends came to 12 bases. The CDR3 runs 13 residues. From germline, CDR1 is MNHEY and CDR2 SMNVEV (reference sequence). This CDR3 reads CASSWDGQAEAFF. CDR3 sequence (DNA): TGTGCCAGCAGTTGGGACGGCCAGGCTGAAGCTTTCTTT.

V usage is TRBV11-2 and J usage is TRBJ2-3; no clear D. The CDR3 sequence is 13 residues long. The V gene's germline CDR1 is SGHAT and CDR2 FQNNGV. V was cut by 0 bases and J by 1 base, with 2 bases left in between. CDR3 amino acids: CASSLERTDTQYF. The CDR3 nucleotides read TGTGCCAGCAGCTTAGAACGCACAGATACGCAGTATTTT.